A single sample gave rise to the 15 T cell receptor beta chains below, sequenced in a study of T cell repertoires in cytomegalovirus infection. TCRdb reprocessed the reads via MiXCR and lists one record per CDR3 protein. The data show around 50,000 distinct CDR3 sequences, around 20% seen once. Their target antigens are unknown. Here the sequenced sample was CD8+ T cells from cultured PBMCs, taken from culture after CMV antigen stimulation. Receptors were obtained from a human donor in good health (CMV status not recorded). Some clones in this sample may be carry-over from other donors' samples.

The V gene is TRBV2, the J gene TRBJ2-3; TRBD2 aligns across 12 bases. V was pared by 3 bases and J by 4 bases, with 5 bases of the junction left unmatched. The CDR3 consists of 16 residues. Germline loops: CDR1 SNHLY, CDR2 FYNNEI. The DNA of the CDR3 is TGTGCCAGCAGTGAGGGGGCTAGCGGGAGGGCAGATACGCAGTATTTT. This codes for CASSEGASGRADTQYF.

The V and J genes are TRBV28 and TRBJ1-5; 10 bases fit TRBD1. CDR1 and CDR2 (germline): MDHEN, SYDVKM. The V and J ends lost 7 bases and 6 bases, in that order; junction bases with no gene match: 6. This CDR3 comprises 14 residues. In nucleotides, the CDR3 is TGTGCCAGCAAACGACAGGGGGCATCTCAGCCCCAGCATTTT. It specifies CASKRQGASQPQHF.

J is TRBJ2-7 and V is TRBV18, with 13 bases that match TRBD2. With 5 bases clipped from V and 0 bases from J, the junction kept 1 base outside the gene matches. The CDR3 runs 15 residues. Per the germline V gene, CDR1 is KGHSH and CDR2 is LQKENI. The DNA for the CDR3 is TGTGCCAGCTCAGGGACTAGCGGGGTCTCCTACGAGCAGTACTTC. Its protein product is CASSGTSGVSYEQYF. The full variable domain, its missing parts supplied by reference TRBV18 and TRBJ2-7, is NAGVMQNPRHLVRRRGQEARLRCSPMKGHSHVYWYRQLPEEGLKFMVYLQKENIIDESGMPKERFSAEFPKEGPSILRIQQVVRGDSAAYFCASSGTSGVSYEQYFGPGTRLTVT.

V and J are TRBV7-8 and TRBJ1-5; D is possibly TRBD1 (6 bases). CDR1 SGHVS and CDR2 FQNEAQ come from the germline V gene. Trimming left V 0 bases short and J 0 bases short, with 12 bases between. The CDR3 contains 17 residues. The CDR3 sequence is CASSLAPDRFSNQPQHF. For the CDR3, the DNA is TGTGCCAGCAGCTTAGCCCCGGACAGATTTAGCAATCAGCCCCAGCATTTT.

The V and J genes are TRBV12-3 or TRBV12-4 and TRBJ2-7; D ambiguous. This CDR3 has 12 amino acids. V was pared by 1 base and J by 6 bases, with 7 bases between. CDR3 coding DNA: TGTGCCAGCAGTTTAGTATTGGGCGAGCAGTACTTC. This encodes CASSLVLGEQYF.

This clonotype is large (0.1 to 1%) by share. The rearrangement joins TRBV28 to TRBJ2-5; a weak D match, TRBD1 (5 bases). The length of the CDR3 is 13 residues. Looked up from germline, CDR1 is MDHEN and CDR2 is SYDVKM. Trimming removed 1 base at V and 2 bases at J, with 5 bases between. The CDR3 region has the DNA TGTGCCAGCAGTTTATACAGGCAAGAGACCCAGTACTTC. Protein product: CASSLYRQETQYF. Using reference TRBV28 and TRBJ2-5 for the parts outside the CDR3, the full variable domain is DVKVTQSSRYLVKRTGEKVFLECVQDMDHENMFWYRQDPGLGLRLIYFSYDVKMKEKGDIPEGYSVSREKKERFSLILESASTNQTSMYLCASSLYRQETQYFGPGTRLLVL.

DNA for the CDR3: TGTGCCAGCAGTTTAAGGCTGCGGCTCGCTGAAGCTTTCTTT. Translation: CASSLRLRLAEAFF. The chain carries TRBV12-3 or TRBV12-4 and TRBJ1-1; D uncertain. The CDR3 extends over 14 amino acids. Trimming took 2 bases from V and 6 from J, leaving 13 bases between them.

This chain connects TRBV12-3 or TRBV12-4 to TRBJ2-7; no clear D. Trimming removed 2 bases at V and 6 bases at J, with 8 bases between. The CDR3 sequence is 12 residues long. This CDR3 is CASSLKVFEQYF. The CDR3 nucleotides read TGTGCCAGCAGTTTAAAGGTGTTCGAGCAGTACTTC.

This chain uses TRBV27 with TRBJ1-2; no clear D. The germline gives CDR1 MNHEY, CDR2 SMNVEV (reference sequence). Trimming cost V 2 bases and J 2 bases, with 12 bases left between them. The CDR3 has 15 residues. The CDR3 DNA is TGTGCCAGCAGTTTAGCTTCCTCGGGGAACTATGGCTACACCTTC. Amino acid sequence: CASSLASSGNYGYTF.

The chain couples TRBV7-2 to TRBJ2-6; 7 bases agree with TRBD1. V shed 4 bases, J shed 3 bases, and the junction held 3 bases outside the gene matches. The CDR3 sequence is 15 residues long. Germline V CDR1 and CDR2: SGHTA, FQGNSA. The DNA for the CDR3 is TGTGCCAGCAGCTCGAGGGGGCTTGGGGCCAACGTCCTGACTTTC. Its protein is CASSSRGLGANVLTF.

The genes are TRBV7-9 and TRBJ2-1, with D maybe TRBD1 (6 bases). Germline V gives CDR1 SEHNR, CDR2 FQNEAQ (reference sequence). The CDR3 length is 15 residues. The V end was cut by 3 bases, the J end by 0 bases, with 9 bases between. This chain's CDR3 is CASSFVGGSYNEQFF. CDR3 coding DNA: TGTGCCAGCAGCTTCGTAGGGGGCTCCTACAATGAGCAGTTCTTC.

This clonotype has just a few counts. The V call is TRBV7-6, the J call TRBJ2-1; 8 bases are a match to TRBD2. CDR1 is SGHVS and CDR2 is FNYEAQ in the germline V gene. CDR3 length: 18 residues. The V gene end was trimmed by 2 bases and the J gene end by 2 bases; junction bases not matched to a gene: 11. DNA of the CDR3: TGTGCCAGCAGCTTATACAGCGGGAGTTTGAGGGCCTACAATGAGCAGTTCTTC. Protein product: CASSLYSGSLRAYNEQFF. Full variable domain (outside the CDR3, taken from reference TRBV7-6 and TRBJ2-1): GAGVSQSPRYKVTKRGQDVALRCDPISGHVSLYWYRQALGQGPEFLTYFNYEAQQDKSGLPNDRFSAERPEGSISTLTIQRTEQRDSAMYRCASSLYSGSLRAYNEQFFGPGTRLTVL.

This clonotype was found a few times. The chain uses TRBV6-4 and TRBJ2-3, with D possibly TRBD2 on 5 matching bases. V dropped 0 bases and J dropped 7 bases, with 17 bases sitting between them. CDR1 is MRHNA and CDR2 is SNTAGT in the germline V gene. The CDR3 is made up of 16 amino acids. The CDR3 region has the DNA TGTGCCAGCAGTGACTCGGAATTGGGAGAGGTGAATACGCAGTATTTT. It codes for CASSDSELGEVNTQYF.

The chain carries TRBV7-6 and TRBJ2-5; possibly TRBD1 for D (5 bases). Germline V gene data show CDR1 as SGHVS and CDR2 as FNYEAQ. V was cut by 3 bases and J by 2 bases, with 10 bases left in between. CDR3 size: 14 residues. The CDR3 DNA reads as TGTGCCAGCAGCTTCACAGGCTCTCAAGAGACCCAGTACTTC. It yields the protein CASSFTGSQETQYF. The whole variable domain, filled in from reference TRBV7-6 and TRBJ2-5, reads GAGVSQSPRYKVTKRGQDVALRCDPISGHVSLYWYRQALGQGPEFLTYFNYEAQQDKSGLPNDRFSAERPEGSISTLTIQRTEQRDSAMYRCASSFTGSQETQYFGPGTRLLVL.

A remark on this clonotype: A much larger clone lies a single base off, so this may be a read error. The CDR3 region is CASSYSKLAEQLF. As DNA, the CDR3 is TGTGCCAGCAGTTACTCAAAACTAGCTGAGCAGCTCTTC. The chain is built from TRBV6-6 and TRBJ2-1; D possibly corresponds to TRBD2 (6 bases). The CDR3 runs to 13 residues. CDR1 MNHNY and CDR2 SVGAGI come from the germline V gene (reference sequence).